These 27 T cell receptor beta chains came from one sample sequenced in a study of read filtering for tumor transcriptome and immune sequencing. This library used 300 to 450 ng RNA and molecular barcoded adaptors spanning alpha/delta and beta/gamma chains. Each CDR3 protein is one row after TCRdb ran MiXCR on the reads. The table shows about 130,000 distinct CDR3 sequences, with approximately 12% occurring only once. Sequenced: a population of CD138-negative cells sorted from bone marrow. These TCRs come from a donor aged 40 or over with multiple myeloma.

The chain couples TRBV5-1 to TRBJ1-1; D gene uncertain. Germline lookup yields CDR1 SGHRS and CDR2 YFSETQ. The CDR3 has 18 residues. With 4 bases removed from V and 4 bases from J, the gap between germline ends came to 26 bases. CDR3 DNA: TGCGCCAGCAGCCTCGACGTACCGGGCCCAGCCGGGAGCACTGAAGCTTTCTTT. Translated: CASSLDVPGPAGSTEAFF.

As regards this clonotype: The limits of the CDR3 on the DNA are not certain, so only TCRdb's listed CDR3 is given. The chain couples TRBV12-3 or TRBV12-4 to TRBJ2-1; the table's D call TRBD1 went unverified against the DNA. The CDR3 has 15 residues if both end residues are counted. The CDR3: CASSSSDRIGNEQFF.

This clonotype was recorded a few times. V gene TRBV20-1 combines with J gene TRBJ1-1; D gene uncertain. This CDR3 is 15 amino acids long. CDR1 is DFQATT and CDR2 is SNEGSKA in the germline V gene (reference sequence). Deletions cut 0 bases from V and 0 bases from J, with 11 bases between. The CDR3 reads CSARDPLIMNTEAFF. The DNA for the CDR3 is TGCAGTGCTAGAGATCCCCTAATCATGAACACTGAAGCTTTCTTT.

The chain employs TRBV19 and TRBJ2-2; TRBD1 matches 8 bases. CDR1 and CDR2 (germline): LNHDA, SQIVND (reference sequence). J lost 6 bases, V lost 8 bases, and 8 bases had no gene match. The CDR3 spans 14 residues. CDR3 sequence: CASGGQGLAGELFF. CDR3 in DNA: TGTGCCAGTGGAGGACAGGGCCTCGCCGGGGAGCTGTTTTTT. Looking up the rest from reference TRBV19 and TRBJ2-2 gives the full variable domain: DGGITQSPKYLFRKEGQNVTLSCEQNLNHDAMYWYRQDPGQGLRLIYYSQIVNDFQKGDIAEGYSVSREKKESFPLTVTSAQKNPTAFYLCASGGQGLAGELFFGEGSRLTVL.

Points on this clonotype: The germline gene is not matched at one end of the junction; a read error may be the cause. V usage is TRBV5-1 and J usage is TRBJ1-1, with 7 bases fitting TRBD1. Germline lookup yields CDR1 SGHRS and CDR2 YFSETQ. The CDR3 is 15 residues long. CDR3: CAGSTLQGRGAEAFF. In DNA form, the CDR3 reads TGCGCCGGCAGCACCCTACAGGGGAGAGGGGCTGAAGCTTTCTTT.

This chain uses TRBV30 with TRBJ2-3, with D possibly being TRBD1 (5 bases). V was clipped by 1 base and J by 0 bases, with 5 bases between them. The germline gives CDR1 GTSNPN, CDR2 SVGIG (reference sequence). This CDR3 contains 13 residues. The CDR3 sequence: CAWSAGSTDTQYF. CDR3 coding DNA: TGTGCCTGGAGTGCAGGGAGCACAGATACGCAGTATTTT.

As for this clonotype: This may come from a read error, since a much larger clone is one base off. The chain links TRBV12-3 or TRBV12-4 to TRBJ2-1; 7 nucleotides align to TRBD2. This CDR3 has 16 amino acids. The CDR3 reads CASSFKGNGGENGQFF. The DNA of the CDR3 is TGTGCCAGCAGTTTTAAGGGAAATGGGGGGGAGAATGGGCAGTTCTTC.

At least ten counts were recorded for this clonotype. The gene calls are TRBV7-9 and TRBJ2-1, with TRBD1 matching over 7 bases. The CDR3 loop spans 14 amino acids. CDR1 is SEHNR and CDR2 is FQNEAQ in the germline V gene (reference sequence). The ends lost 5 bases at V and 7 bases at J; junction bases unmatched: 8. In DNA, the CDR3 is TGTGCCAGCAGCCAGCATCTACAGGGGAATGAGCAGTTCTTC. Residues: CASSQHLQGNEQFF.

This sequence joins TRBV5-6 and TRBJ2-1; no clear D gene. The CDR3 is made up of 11 amino acids. Germline assignment: CDR1 SGHDT and CDR2 YYEEEE. Trimming shortened V by 4 bases and J by 5 bases, and 4 bases separated the two germline ends. CDR3: CASSVNNEQFF. CDR3 in DNA: TGTGCCAGCAGCGTGAACAATGAGCAGTTCTTC.

This clonotype was observed many times. V and J are TRBV20-1 and TRBJ2-7, with unresolved D. The CDR3 length is 12 residues. Germline values: CDR1 DFQATT, CDR2 SNEGSKA (reference sequence). The V end was cut by 3 bases, the J end by 7 bases, with 13 bases between. DNA for the CDR3: TGCAGTGCTAGTAACCGTGGAGAGGAGCAGTACTTC. Amino acid sequence: CSASNRGEEQYF.

At least ten counts were recorded for this clonotype. This chain uses TRBV7-2 with TRBJ1-4; 7 positions agree with TRBD1. The CDR3 is 14 residues long. The germline V gene encodes CDR1 SGHTA and CDR2 FQGNSA. J gave up 5 bases and V 5 bases, and 5 bases lay outside the gene matches. The CDR3 DNA reads as TGTGCCAGCAGCCGGGACAGCGTAAATGAAAAACTGTTTTTT. Translated: CASSRDSVNEKLFF.

This clonotype was recorded at least ten times. This chain connects TRBV5-1 to TRBJ1-1, with a tentative D call TRBD1 (6 bases). The CDR3 is 16 residues long. Trimming shortened V by 4 bases and J by 4 bases, and 20 bases separated the two germline ends. The germline V gene has CDR1 SGHRS and CDR2 YFSETQ. CDR3 sequence: CASSLDRQVGGTEAFF. DNA of the CDR3: TGCGCCAGCAGCCTCGATAGACAGGTGGGGGGCACTGAAGCTTTCTTT.

This clonotype has at least ten counts. This sequence joins TRBV3-1 and TRBJ2-1; D is perhaps TRBD2 (5 bases). This CDR3 has 12 residues. V lost 1 base and J lost 9, with 7 bases in between. The V gene's germline CDR1 is LGHDT and CDR2 YNNKEL (reference sequence). CDR3 sequence reads: CASSQVGVEQFF. The CDR3 DNA reads TGTGCCAGCAGCCAAGTCGGGGTTGAGCAGTTCTTC.

This clonotype was counted ten times or more. The chain employs TRBV9 and TRBJ1-4; 7 nucleotides agree with TRBD1. The CDR3 has 15 residues. J lost 4 bases, V lost 7 bases, and 10 bases had no gene match. Germline CDR1 and CDR2: SGDLS and YYNGEE. The CDR3 loop reads CASSAWDSRNEKLFF. In nucleotides, the CDR3 is TGTGCCAGCTCCGCATGGGACAGCCGTAATGAAAAACTGTTTTTT.

This chain joins TRBV9 and TRBJ1-3; D ambiguous. CDR1 SGDLS and CDR2 YYNGEE come from the germline V gene. Trimming shortened V by 4 bases and J by 2 bases, and 25 bases separated the two germline ends. The CDR3 is 19 amino acids. As DNA, the CDR3 is TGTGCCAGCAGCCCCTATGGGGAGGGCAGCTCGTCCCCTGGAAACACCATATATTTT. Translation gives CASSPYGEGSSSPGNTIYF.

This clonotype has ten or more counts. V and J are TRBV3-1 and TRBJ1-1, with D tentatively TRBD1 (6 bases). The CDR3 consists of 15 residues. Looked up from germline, CDR1 is LGHDT and CDR2 is YNNKEL (reference sequence). V was shortened by 6 bases and J by 1 base, with 15 bases between the two germline ends. The CDR3 DNA follows: TGTGCCAGCAGTCGAGGTGGGGGCACGAACACTGAAGCTTTCTTT. Amino acid sequence: CASSRGGGTNTEAFF.

This clonotype was observed a few times. The chain employs TRBV5-4 and TRBJ1-1; no reliable D call. This CDR3 is built from 12 residues. The V end lost 0 bases, the J end lost 8 bases, and 8 bases lay between the germline ends. Germline CDR1 reads SGHNT; CDR2 reads YYREEE (reference sequence). CDR3 loop: CASSLVGSEAFF. For the CDR3, the DNA is TGTGCCAGCAGCTTGGTAGGGTCAGAAGCTTTCTTT.

This clonotype was detected ten times or more. This chain uses TRBV29-1 with TRBJ2-2; D unclear. The CDR3 is 11 residues long. Per germline, CDR1 SQVTM and CDR2 ANQGSEA. Trimming removed 4 bases from V and 3 bases from J, with 3 bases in between. This CDR3 is CSVGYTGELFF. DNA of the CDR3: TGCAGCGTTGGGTACACCGGGGAGCTGTTTTTT.

This clonotype was picked up many times. The chain recombines TRBV7-2 with TRBJ2-1, with D hard to call. The germline CDR1 and CDR2 sequences are SGHTA and FQGNSA. There are 14 residues in the CDR3. Trimming stripped 6 bases from V and 0 bases from J, with 9 bases between. Here the CDR3 DNA reads TGTGCCAGCAGATCAATGGACTCCTACAATGAGCAGTTCTTC. Its protein product is CASRSMDSYNEQFF.

This clonotype was counted many times. This chain joins TRBV19 and TRBJ2-3; D call uncertain. The CDR3 is made up of 11 amino acids. Germline CDR1 LNHDA, CDR2 SQIVND (reference sequence). Trimming shortened V by 5 bases and J by 3 bases, and 3 bases separated the two germline ends. The CDR3 DNA sequence: TGTGCCAGTAGTTGGACAGATACGCAGTATTTT. This gives the protein CASSWTDTQYF.

This clonotype was recorded many times. V gene TRBV20-1 combines with J gene TRBJ2-5; TRBD1 aligns across 8 bases. CDR3 size: 14 residues. Losses at the gene ends were 0 bases for V and 5 bases for J; bases not matched to a gene: 5. Per the germline V gene, CDR1 is DFQATT and CDR2 is SNEGSKA (reference sequence). The CDR3, as DNA: TGCAGTGCTAGAGATCGGACAGGGAGGGAGACCCAGTACTTC. This translates into CSARDRTGRETQYF.

This clonotype was found a few times. This chain links TRBV19 with TRBJ2-3; D possibly corresponds to TRBD1 (5 bases). Trimming shortened V by 8 bases and J by 6 bases, and 9 bases separated the two germline ends. Germline values: CDR1 LNHDA, CDR2 SQIVND (reference sequence). The CDR3 totals 11 residues. The CDR3 sequence: CASGATDTQYF. The CDR3 DNA follows: TGTGCCAGTGGGGCTACCGATACGCAGTATTTT.

This clonotype was observed at least ten times. The chain uses TRBV30 and TRBJ2-2, with 7 bases fitting TRBD2. The V gene's germline CDR1 is GTSNPN and CDR2 SVGIG (reference sequence). The CDR3 sequence is 15 residues long. The trim removed 3 bases at V and 3 bases at J, leaving 7 bases unmatched. DNA of the CDR3: TGTGCCTGGAGAGGCGGGAGTGTGGACACCGGGGAGCTGTTTTTT. Its translation is CAWRGGSVDTGELFF.

This chain links TRBV5-1 with TRBJ2-5, with TRBD2 matching 8 bases. This CDR3 has 14 amino acids. With V trimmed by 4 bases and J by 1 base, 3 bases remained unmatched. Germline V gene lookup returns CDR1 SGHRS and CDR2 YFSETQ. The CDR3 coding sequence is TGCGCCAGCAGCACAGGGACTAGCCAAGAGACCCAGTACTTC. Encoded protein: CASSTGTSQETQYF.

This clonotype turned up a few times. This chain links TRBV9 with TRBJ1-1; 7 bases map to TRBD1. V trimming: 2 bases; J trimming: 1 base; junction bases outside the gene matches: 2. The CDR3 spans 14 residues. Germline values: CDR1 SGDLS, CDR2 YYNGEE. Here the CDR3 reads CASSVDRWNTEAFF. CDR3 bases: TGTGCCAGCAGCGTGGACAGGTGGAACACTGAAGCTTTCTTT.

This clonotype was seen many times. This chain links TRBV5-5 with TRBJ2-3; D unclear. This CDR3 spans 12 amino acids. The V gene lost 0 bases and the J gene lost 3 bases, with 2 bases spanning the gap. Germline V lookup: CDR1 SGHKS, CDR2 YYEKEE (reference sequence). This chain's CDR3 is CASSLVTDTQYF. The CDR3 DNA is TGTGCCAGCAGCTTGGTTACAGATACGCAGTATTTT.

This clonotype came up many times. This chain links TRBV7-9 with TRBJ1-2; D unresolved. The germline CDR1 and CDR2 sequences are SEHNR and FQNEAQ (reference sequence). The CDR3 runs to 13 residues. V was cut by 7 bases and J by 3 bases, with 12 bases left in between. CDR3 in amino acids: CASNSDGHYGYTF. The DNA of the CDR3 is TGTGCCAGCAATTCGGACGGGCACTATGGCTACACCTTC.